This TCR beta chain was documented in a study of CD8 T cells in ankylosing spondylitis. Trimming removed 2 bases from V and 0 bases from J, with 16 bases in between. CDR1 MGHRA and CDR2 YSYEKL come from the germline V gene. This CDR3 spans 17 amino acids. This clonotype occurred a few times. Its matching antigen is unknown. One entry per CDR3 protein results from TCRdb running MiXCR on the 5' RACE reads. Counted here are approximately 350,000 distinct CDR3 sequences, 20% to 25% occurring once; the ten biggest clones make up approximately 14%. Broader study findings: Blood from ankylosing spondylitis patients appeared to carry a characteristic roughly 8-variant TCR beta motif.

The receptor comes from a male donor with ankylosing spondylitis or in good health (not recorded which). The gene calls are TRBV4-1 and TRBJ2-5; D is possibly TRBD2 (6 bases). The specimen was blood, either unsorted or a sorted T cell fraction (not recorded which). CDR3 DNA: TGCGCCAGCAGCCAATTCGTTCCGGGGAGGTACCAAGAGACCCAGTACTTC. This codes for CASSQFVPGRYQETQYF.